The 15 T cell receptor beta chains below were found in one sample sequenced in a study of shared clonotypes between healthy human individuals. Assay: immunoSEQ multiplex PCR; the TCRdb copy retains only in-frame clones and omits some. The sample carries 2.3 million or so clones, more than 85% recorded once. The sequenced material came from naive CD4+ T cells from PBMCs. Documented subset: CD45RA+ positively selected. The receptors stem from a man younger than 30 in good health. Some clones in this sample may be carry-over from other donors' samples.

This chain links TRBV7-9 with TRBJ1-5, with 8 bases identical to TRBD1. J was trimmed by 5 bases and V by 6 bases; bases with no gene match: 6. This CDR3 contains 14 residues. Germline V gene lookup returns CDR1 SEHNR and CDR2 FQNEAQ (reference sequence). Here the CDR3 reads CASSFDRGDQPQHF. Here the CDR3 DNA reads TGTGCCAGCAGTTTTGACAGGGGCGATCAGCCCCAGCATTTT.

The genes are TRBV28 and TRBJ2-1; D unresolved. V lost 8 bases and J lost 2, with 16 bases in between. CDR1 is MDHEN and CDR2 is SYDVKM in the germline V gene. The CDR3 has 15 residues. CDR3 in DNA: TGTGCCAGCTCCGCCGCTCGGCTCCCCTACAATGAGCAGTTCTTC. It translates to CASSAARLPYNEQFF.

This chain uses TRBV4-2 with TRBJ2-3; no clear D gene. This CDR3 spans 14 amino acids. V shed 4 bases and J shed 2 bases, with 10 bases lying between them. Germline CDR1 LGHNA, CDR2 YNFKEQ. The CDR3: CASSLERFTDTQYF. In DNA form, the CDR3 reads TGTGCCAGCAGCCTAGAGCGTTTCACAGATACGCAGTATTTT.

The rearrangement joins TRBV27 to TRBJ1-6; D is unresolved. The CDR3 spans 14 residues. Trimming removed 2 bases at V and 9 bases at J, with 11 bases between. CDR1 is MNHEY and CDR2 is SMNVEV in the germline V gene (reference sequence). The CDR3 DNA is TGTGCCAGCAGTTTAGTGGGTAAGGGTTCACCCCTCCACTTT. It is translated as CASSLVGKGSPLHF.

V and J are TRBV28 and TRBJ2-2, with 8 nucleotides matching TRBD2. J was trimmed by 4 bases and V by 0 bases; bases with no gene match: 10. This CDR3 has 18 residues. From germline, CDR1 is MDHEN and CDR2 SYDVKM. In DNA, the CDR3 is TGTGCCAGCAGTTTATGGATGGCGGGGGGAGGCTTCACCGGGGAGCTGTTTTTT. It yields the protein CASSLWMAGGGFTGELFF.

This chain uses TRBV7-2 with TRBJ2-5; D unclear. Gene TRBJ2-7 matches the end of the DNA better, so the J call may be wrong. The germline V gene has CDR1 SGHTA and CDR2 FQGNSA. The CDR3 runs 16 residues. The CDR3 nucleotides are TGTGCCAGCAGCTTAGGGTCTGGGCTGAAAAGATACGAGCAGTACTTC. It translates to CASSLGSGLKRYEQYF.

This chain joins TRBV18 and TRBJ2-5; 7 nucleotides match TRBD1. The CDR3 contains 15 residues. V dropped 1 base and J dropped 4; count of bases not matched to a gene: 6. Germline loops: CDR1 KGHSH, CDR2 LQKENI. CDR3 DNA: TGTGCCAGCTCACCACGACAGGGTATTGGAGAGACCCAGTACTTC. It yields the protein CASSPRQGIGETQYF.

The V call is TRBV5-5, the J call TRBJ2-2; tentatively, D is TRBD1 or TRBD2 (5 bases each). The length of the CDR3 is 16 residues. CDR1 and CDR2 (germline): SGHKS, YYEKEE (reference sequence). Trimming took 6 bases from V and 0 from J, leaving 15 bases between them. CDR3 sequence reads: CASKRAKGTNTGELFF. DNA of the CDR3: TGTGCCAGCAAGAGGGCAAAGGGGACGAACACCGGGGAGCTGTTTTTT.

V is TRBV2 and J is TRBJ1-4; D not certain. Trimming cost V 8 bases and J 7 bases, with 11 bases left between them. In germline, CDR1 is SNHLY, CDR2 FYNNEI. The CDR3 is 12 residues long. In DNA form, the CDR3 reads TGTGCCAGCGTCGGGATAGGTGAAAAACTGTTTTTT. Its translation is CASVGIGEKLFF.

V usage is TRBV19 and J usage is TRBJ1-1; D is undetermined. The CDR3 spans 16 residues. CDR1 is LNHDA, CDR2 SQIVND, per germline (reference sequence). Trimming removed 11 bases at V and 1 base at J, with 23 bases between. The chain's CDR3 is CASRLGVVAGNTEAFF. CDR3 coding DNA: TGTGCCTCCCGTCTCGGGGTTGTCGCAGGGAACACTGAAGCTTTCTTT.

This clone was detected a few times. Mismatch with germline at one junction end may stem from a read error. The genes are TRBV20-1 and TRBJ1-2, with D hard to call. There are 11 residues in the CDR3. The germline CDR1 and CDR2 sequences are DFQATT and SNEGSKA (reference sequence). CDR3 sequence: CDSGGNYGYTF. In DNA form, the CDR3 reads TGTGATTCGGGCGGGAACTATGGCTACACCTTC.

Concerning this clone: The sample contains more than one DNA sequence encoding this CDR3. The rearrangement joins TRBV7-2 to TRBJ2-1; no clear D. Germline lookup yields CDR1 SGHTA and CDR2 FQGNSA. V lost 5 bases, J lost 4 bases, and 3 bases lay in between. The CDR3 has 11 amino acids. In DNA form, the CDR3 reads TGTGCCAGCAGCACGTACAATGAGCAGTTCTTC. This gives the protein CASSTYNEQFF.

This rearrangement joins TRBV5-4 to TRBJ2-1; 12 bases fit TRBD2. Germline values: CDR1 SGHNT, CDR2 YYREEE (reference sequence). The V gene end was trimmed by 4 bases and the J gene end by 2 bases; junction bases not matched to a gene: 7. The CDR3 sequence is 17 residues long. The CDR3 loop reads CASSLGLAGPPYNEQFF. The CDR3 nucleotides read TGTGCCAGCAGCCTCGGACTAGCGGGACCTCCCTACAATGAGCAGTTCTTC.

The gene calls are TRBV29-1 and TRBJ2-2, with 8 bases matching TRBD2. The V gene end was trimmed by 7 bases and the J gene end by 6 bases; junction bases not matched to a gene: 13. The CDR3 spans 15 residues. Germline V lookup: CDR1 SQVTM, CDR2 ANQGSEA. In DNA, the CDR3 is TGCAGCGCTGGGGGGTATAGCGGGATGGCCGGGGAGCTGTTTTTT. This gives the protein CSAGGYSGMAGELFF.

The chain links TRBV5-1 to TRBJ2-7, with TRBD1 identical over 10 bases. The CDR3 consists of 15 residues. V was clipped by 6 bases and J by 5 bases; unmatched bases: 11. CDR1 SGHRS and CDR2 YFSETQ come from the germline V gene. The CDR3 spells CASNLGDRGAHEQYF. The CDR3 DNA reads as TGCGCCAGCAACCTTGGGGACAGGGGTGCCCACGAGCAGTACTTC.